This T cell receptor beta chain stems from a study of T cells in Graves' hyperthyroidism and ophthalmopathy. Amplified TCR beta CDR3 regions derived from RNA transcripts. HTBI primers drove first-round RT-PCR of the TCR CDR3. A single record per CDR3 protein comes from TCRdb applying MiXCR to the multiplex PCR reads. Of 200,000 to 250,000 distinct CDR3 sequences in the sample, 15% to 20% were seen once. This clonotype was seen many times. The germline V gene encodes CDR1 SGHRS and CDR2 YFSETQ. This CDR3 spans 15 amino acids. V was clipped by 4 bases and J by 1 base; unmatched bases: 6. This clonotype was obtained from a man in his fifties or sixties with Graves' hyperthyroidism. The chain employs TRBV5-1 and TRBJ2-5; 8 positions match TRBD1. The sequencing input was blood. CDR3 protein: CASSPGQEGQETQYF. The CDR3 DNA is TGCGCCAGCAGCCCGGGACAGGAAGGCCAAGAGACCCAGTACTTC.